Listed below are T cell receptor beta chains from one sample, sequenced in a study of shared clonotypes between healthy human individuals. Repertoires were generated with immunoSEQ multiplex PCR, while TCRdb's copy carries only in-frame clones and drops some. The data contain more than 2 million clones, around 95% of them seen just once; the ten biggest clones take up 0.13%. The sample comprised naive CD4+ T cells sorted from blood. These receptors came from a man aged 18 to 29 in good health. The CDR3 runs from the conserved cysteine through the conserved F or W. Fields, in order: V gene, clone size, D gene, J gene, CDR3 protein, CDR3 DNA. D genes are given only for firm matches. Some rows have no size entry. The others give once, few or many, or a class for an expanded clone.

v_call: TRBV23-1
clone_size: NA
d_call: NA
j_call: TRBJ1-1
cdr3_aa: CASSQSCGFWAFF
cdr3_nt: TGCGCCAGCAGTCAATCCTGTGGATTCTGGGCTTTCTTT

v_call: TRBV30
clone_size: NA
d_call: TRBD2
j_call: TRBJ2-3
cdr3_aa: CAWSEGTSGGPVRNTQYF
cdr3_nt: TGTGCCTGGAGTGAGGGGACTAGCGGGGGACCTGTACGCAATACGCAGTATTTT

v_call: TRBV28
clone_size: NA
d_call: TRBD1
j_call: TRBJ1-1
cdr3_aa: CASSLRGQVHTEAFF
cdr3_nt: TGTGCCAGCAGTTTACGCGGACAGGTACACACTGAAGCTTTCTTT

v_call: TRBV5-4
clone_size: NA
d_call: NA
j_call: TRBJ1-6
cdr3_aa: CASSPFGSPLHF
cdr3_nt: TGTGCCAGCAGCCCGTTCGGGTCACCCCTCCACTTT

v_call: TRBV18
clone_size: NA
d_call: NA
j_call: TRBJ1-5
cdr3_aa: CASSPSPINQPQHF
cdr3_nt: TGTGCCAGCTCACCATCACCGATCAATCAGCCCCAGCATTTT

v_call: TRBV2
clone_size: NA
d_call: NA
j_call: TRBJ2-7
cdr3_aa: CASSISGPPGYEQYF
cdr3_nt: TGTGCCAGCAGTATAAGCGGTCCCCCGGGTTACGAGCAGTACTTC

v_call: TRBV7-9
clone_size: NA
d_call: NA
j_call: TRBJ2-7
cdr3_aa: CASSWGGGNDEQYF
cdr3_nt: TGTGCCAGCAGCTGGGGCGGGGGCAACGACGAGCAGTACTTC

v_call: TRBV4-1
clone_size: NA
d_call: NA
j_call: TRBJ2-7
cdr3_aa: CASSPEGVPRGEQYF
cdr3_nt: TGCGCCAGCAGCCCCGAGGGGGTCCCGCGGGGGGAGCAGTACTTC

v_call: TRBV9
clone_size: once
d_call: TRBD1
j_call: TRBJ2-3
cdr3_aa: CASSSQGLDTQYF
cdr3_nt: TGTGCCAGCAGCTCACAGGGGTTAGATACGCAGTATTTT

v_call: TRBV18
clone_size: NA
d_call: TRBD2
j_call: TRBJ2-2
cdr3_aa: CASSPGLAGSAGELFF
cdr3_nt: TGTGCCAGCTCACCGGGACTAGCGGGATCAGCCGGGGAGCTGTTTTTT

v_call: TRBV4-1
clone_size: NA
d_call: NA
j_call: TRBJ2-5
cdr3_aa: CASSHGRAAGETQYF
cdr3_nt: TGCGCCAGCAGCCACGGACGGGCGGCTGGGGAGACCCAGTACTTC

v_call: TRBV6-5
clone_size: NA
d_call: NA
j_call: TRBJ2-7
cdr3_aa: CASSFSGTREDEQYF
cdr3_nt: TGTGCCAGCAGTTTCTCCGGGACTCGCGAGGACGAGCAGTACTTC

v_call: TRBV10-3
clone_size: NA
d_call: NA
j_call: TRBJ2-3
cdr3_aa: CAISDETDTQYF
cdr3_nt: TGTGCCATCAGTGATGAGACAGATACGCAGTATTTT

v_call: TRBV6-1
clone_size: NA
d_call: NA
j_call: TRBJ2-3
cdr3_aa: CASNGEGDTQYF
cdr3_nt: TGTGCCAGCAACGGAGAGGGTGATACGCAGTATTTT